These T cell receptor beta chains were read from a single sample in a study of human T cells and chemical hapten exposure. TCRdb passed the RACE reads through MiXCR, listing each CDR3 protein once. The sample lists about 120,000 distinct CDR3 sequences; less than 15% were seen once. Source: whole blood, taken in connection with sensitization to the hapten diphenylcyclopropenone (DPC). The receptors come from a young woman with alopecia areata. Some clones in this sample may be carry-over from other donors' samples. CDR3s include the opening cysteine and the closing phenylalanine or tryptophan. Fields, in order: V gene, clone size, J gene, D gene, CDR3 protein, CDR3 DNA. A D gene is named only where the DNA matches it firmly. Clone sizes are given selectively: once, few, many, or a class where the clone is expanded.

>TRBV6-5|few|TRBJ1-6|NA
CASRPPLHNSPLHF
TGTGCCAGCAGGCCTCCTTTACATAATTCACCCCTCCACTTT
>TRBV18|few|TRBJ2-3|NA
CASSPLGGFTDTQYF
TGTGCCAGCTCACCACTGGGCGGATTCACAGATACGCAGTATTTT
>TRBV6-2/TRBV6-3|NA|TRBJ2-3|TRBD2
CASSSDSGGTEDTQYF
TGTGCCAGCAGTTCGGATAGCGGGGGGACGGAGGATACGCAGTATTTT
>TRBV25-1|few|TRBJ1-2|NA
CASSEWDFGYTF
TGTGCCAGCAGTGAATGGGATTTTGGCTACACCTTC
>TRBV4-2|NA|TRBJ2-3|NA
CASSHGKGFIDTQYF
TGTGCCAGCAGCCATGGGAAGGGCTTCATAGATACGCAGTATTTT
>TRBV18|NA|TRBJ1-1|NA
CASSRTDNTEAFF
TGTGCCAGCTCACGGACAGACAACACTGAAGCTTTCTTT
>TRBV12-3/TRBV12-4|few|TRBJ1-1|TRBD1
CASSLVGGRRTEAFF
TGCGCCAGCAGCTTGGTAGGGGGCCGGCGTACTGAAGCTTTCTTT
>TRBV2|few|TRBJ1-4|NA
CASTRDSNEKLFF
TGTGCCAGCACCCGAGATTCTAATGAAAAACTGTTTTTT
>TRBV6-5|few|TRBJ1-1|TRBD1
CASSPTGGGKAFF
TGTGCCAGCAGTCCAACAGGGGGCGGGAAAGCTTTCTTT
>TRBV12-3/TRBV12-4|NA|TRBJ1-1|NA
CASSFWERTEAFF
TGTGCCAGCAGTTTTTGGGAGAGAACTGAAGCTTTCTTT
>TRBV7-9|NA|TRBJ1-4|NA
CASSLFRLLDVYPERLFF
TGTGCCAGCAGCTTATTTCGGCTATTGGACGTTTACCCCGAAAGACTGTTTTTT
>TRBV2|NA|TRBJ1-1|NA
CASSEHSMNTEAFF
TGTGCCAGCAGTGAACACAGCATGAACACTGAAGCTTTCTTT
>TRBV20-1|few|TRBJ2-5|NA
CSASRLQTQYF
TGCAGTGCTAGTAGGTTACAGACCCAGTACTTC
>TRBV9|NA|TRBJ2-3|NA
CASSVGALRADTQYF
TGTGCCAGCAGCGTAGGGGCCCTGCGTGCAGATACGCAGTATTTT
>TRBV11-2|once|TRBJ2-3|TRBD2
CASSLQRGTSTDTQYF
TGTGCCAGCAGCCTTCAGCGGGGTACTAGCACAGATACGCAGTATTTT
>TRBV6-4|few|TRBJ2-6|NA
CASSDSTSGANVLTF
TGTGCCAGCAGTGACTCGACCTCTGGGGCCAACGTCCTGACTTTC
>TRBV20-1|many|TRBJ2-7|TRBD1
CSAGQGDRNEQYF
TGCAGTGCCGGACAGGGGGATCGGAACGAGCAGTACTTC
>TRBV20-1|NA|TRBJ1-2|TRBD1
CSATPRTGGGYGYTF
TGCAGTGCAACCCCGCGGACAGGGGGAGGCTATGGCTACACCTTC